This T cell receptor beta chain appears in the sequencing data of a study of cytomegalovirus exposure and HLA in healthy donors. TCRdb's copy holds only in-frame clones and misses some; the assay was immunoSEQ multiplex PCR. This sample carries more than 45,000 clones, nearly 90% of them seen once, and the ten largest clones take approximately 15%. Overall study results and limits: For most TCR sequences rarity was the rule, although some public TCRs occurred in many donors.

A remark on this clone: Its specificity is unknown.

The CDR3 runs to 12 residues. The germline gives CDR1 WSHSY, CDR2 SAAADI. V lost 5 bases, J lost 7 bases, and 2 bases stayed unmatched. This TCR was sampled from a woman under 30 in good health and CMV-seronegative. The V gene is TRBV10-2, the J gene TRBJ2-1; 7 bases are a match to TRBD1. What was sequenced was PBMCs. The CDR3 sequence: CASSYRGNEQFF. The CDR3 DNA reads TGCGCCAGCAGTTACAGGGGTAATGAGCAGTTCTTC.